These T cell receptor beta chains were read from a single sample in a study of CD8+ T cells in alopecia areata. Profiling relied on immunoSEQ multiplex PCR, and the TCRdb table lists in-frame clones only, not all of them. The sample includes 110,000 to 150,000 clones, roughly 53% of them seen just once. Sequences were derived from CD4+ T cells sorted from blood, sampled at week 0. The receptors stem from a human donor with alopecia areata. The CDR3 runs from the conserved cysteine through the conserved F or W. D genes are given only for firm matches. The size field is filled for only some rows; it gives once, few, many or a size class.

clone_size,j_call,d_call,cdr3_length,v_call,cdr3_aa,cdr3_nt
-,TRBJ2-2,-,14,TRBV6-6,CASSYSDRGGELFF,TGTGCCAGCAGTTACTCTGATCGGGGCGGGGAGCTGTTTTTT
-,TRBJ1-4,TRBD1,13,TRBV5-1,CASSFGTAEKLFF,TGCGCCAGCAGCTTCGGGACAGCGGAAAAACTGTTTTTT
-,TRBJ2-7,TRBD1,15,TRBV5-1,CASSPTDRVRGEQYF,TGCGCCAGCAGCCCGACCGACAGGGTGAGGGGCGAGCAGTACTTC
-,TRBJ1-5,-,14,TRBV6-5,CASSYAGRGQPQHF,TGTGCCAGCAGTTACGCTGGTCGGGGACAGCCCCAGCATTTT
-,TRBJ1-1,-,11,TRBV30,CASKGFTEAFF,TGTGCCTCTAAGGGGTTCACTGAAGCTTTCTTT
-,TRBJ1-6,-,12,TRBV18,CASSPGGSPLHF,TGTGCCAGCTCACCTGGTGGGTCACCCCTCCACTTT
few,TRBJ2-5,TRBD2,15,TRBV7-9,CASTTPGRGAETQYF,TGTGCCAGCACCACCCCAGGGCGGGGGGCTGAGACCCAGTACTTC
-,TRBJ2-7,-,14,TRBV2,CASRDLGLNYEQYF,TGTGCCAGCAGGGATTTGGGACTCAATTACGAGCAGTACTTC
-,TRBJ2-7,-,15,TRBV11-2,CASTRGGGVVYEQYF,TGTGCCAGCACGCGGGGAGGGGGAGTAGTCTACGAGCAGTACTTC
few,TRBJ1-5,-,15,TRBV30,CAWSVPGRSAQPQHF,TGTGCCTGGAGTGTACCCGGCAGGTCGGCTCAGCCCCAGCATTTT
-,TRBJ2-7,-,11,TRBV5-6,CASSLFNEQYF,TGTGCCAGCAGCTTGTTCAACGAGCAGTACTTC
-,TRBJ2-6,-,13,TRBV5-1,CASSSEGANVLTF,TGCGCCAGCAGCTCCGAGGGGGCCAACGTCCTGACTTTC
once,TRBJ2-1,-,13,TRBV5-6,CASSPLSYNEQFF,TGTGCCAGCAGCCCTCTCTCCTACAATGAGCAGTTCTTC
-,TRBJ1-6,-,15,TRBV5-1,CASSLQGSDNSPLHF,TGCGCCAGCAGCTTGCAGGGGAGTGATAATTCACCCCTCCACTTT
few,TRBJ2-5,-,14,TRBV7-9,CASSPRRTQETQYF,TGTGCCAGCAGCCCGCGACGGACTCAAGAGACCCAGTACTTC
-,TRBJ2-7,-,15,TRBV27,CASSSSVHGGYEQYF,TGTGCCAGCAGTTCCTCGGTCCATGGCGGCTACGAGCAGTACTTC
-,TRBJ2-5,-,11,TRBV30,CAWSVRETQYF,TGTGCCTGGAGTGTACGAGAGACCCAGTACTTC
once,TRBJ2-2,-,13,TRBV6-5,CASSNGSPGELFF,TGTGCCAGCAGCAATGGGAGCCCCGGGGAGCTGTTTTTT
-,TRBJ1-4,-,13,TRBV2,CASSGGVDEKLFF,TGTGCCAGCAGTGGGGGAGTGGATGAAAAACTGTTTTTT
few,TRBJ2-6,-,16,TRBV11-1,CASSLARVAGANVLTF,TGTGCCAGCAGCTTAGCTCGTGTGGCTGGGGCCAACGTCCTGACTTTC
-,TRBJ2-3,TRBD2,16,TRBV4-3,CASSQGSLGREDTQYF,TGCGCCAGCAGCCAAGGTTCATTGGGGAGGGAAGATACGCAGTATTTT
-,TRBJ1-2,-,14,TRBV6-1,CASSAIEGFYGYTF,TGTGCCAGCAGCGCTATCGAAGGATTCTATGGCTACACCTTC
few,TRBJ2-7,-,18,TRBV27,CASSLGFNRGSRSYEQYF,TGTGCCAGCAGTTTAGGGTTTAATCGGGGGTCGAGATCCTACGAGCAGTACTTC
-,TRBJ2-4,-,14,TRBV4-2,CASSQEVGENIQYF,TGTGCCAGCAGCCAAGAGGTGGGGGAAAACATTCAGTACTTC
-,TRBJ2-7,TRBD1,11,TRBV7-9,CASSRQGALYF,TGTGCCAGCAGCAGACAGGGGGCCTTGTACTTC
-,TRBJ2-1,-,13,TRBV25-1,CASSELFEGEQFF,TGTGCCAGCAGTGAATTGTTCGAGGGAGAGCAGTTCTTC
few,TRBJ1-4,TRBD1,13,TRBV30,CAWSPGGGEKLFF,TGTGCCTGGAGTCCAGGGGGGGGTGAAAAACTGTTTTTT
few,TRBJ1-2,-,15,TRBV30,CAWSVPPGGNYGYTF,TGTGCCTGGAGTGTACCTCCCGGGGGAAACTATGGCTACACCTTC
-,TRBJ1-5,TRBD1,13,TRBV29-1,CSVLQGTDQPQHF,TGCAGCGTTCTACAGGGGACGGATCAGCCCCAGCATTTT